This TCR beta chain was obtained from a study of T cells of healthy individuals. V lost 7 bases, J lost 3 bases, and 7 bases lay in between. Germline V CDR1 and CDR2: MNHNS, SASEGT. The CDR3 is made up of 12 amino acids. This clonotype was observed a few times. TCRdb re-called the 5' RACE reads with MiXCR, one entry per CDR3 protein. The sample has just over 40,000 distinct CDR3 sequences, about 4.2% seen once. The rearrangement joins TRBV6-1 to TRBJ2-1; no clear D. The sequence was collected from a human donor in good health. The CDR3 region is CASTRNYNEQFF. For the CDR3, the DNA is TGTGCCAGCACCCGAAACTACAATGAGCAGTTCTTC.